This entry features one TCR beta chain sequence. The antigen remains undetermined. Here immunoSEQ multiplex PCR was the method, and the copy in TCRdb shows in-frame clones only, minus some. The table includes over 65,000 clones, about nine tenths detected once. The V segment lost 4 bases and the J segment 12 bases; nucleotides outside the gene matches: 8. CDR1 and CDR2 from the germline V gene are SGHTA and FQGNSA. This CDR3 spans 12 amino acids. These data are taken from a study of neoadjuvant anti-PD-1 for oral cavity cancer. Overall study results and limits: Post-nivolumab, blood T cell clonality was significantly elevated in non-responders.

Time point reported: after neoadjuvant nivolumab, at surgical resection. The rearrangement uses TRBV7-2 and TRBJ2-7, with 8 nucleotides matching TRBD1. This TCR was recovered from a person aged 40 to 85 with oral cavity squamous cell carcinoma. The sample in question was PBMCs, obtained after nivolumab (anti-PD-1) treatment. The CDR3 DNA is TGTGCCAGCAGCTCAGACAGGGGAAGTCTGTACTTC. Protein product: CASSSDRGSLYF.